The present T cell receptor (beta chain) was sequenced within a study of OX40 agonist ivuxolimab in advanced cancers. Blood sampling was done at baseline, cycle 4 day 1, and cycle 7 day 1. Trimming left V 3 bases short and J 0 bases short, with 19 bases between. Germline CDR1 and CDR2: SGHRS and YFSETQ. The CDR3 covers 19 residues. Study-level findings and limits: The study found that CD8+ T cells averaged more expanded clones than CD4+. Individuals who were partial responders at 0.1-3.0 mg/kg had clonal expansion that ranked among the lowest.

Here immunoSEQ multiplex PCR was the method, and the copy in TCRdb shows in-frame clones only, minus some. Altogether tens of thousands of clones are present, about four fifths being singletons, with the ten largest covering around 4.3%. Comment on this clone: The antigen is not known.

V usage is TRBV5-1 and J usage is TRBJ2-6; either TRBD1 or TRBD2 may fit D (6 bases each). The source is an adult with an advanced solid tumor such as melanoma, head and neck, liver or kidney cancer. The sample consisted of CD4+ or CD8+ T cells sorted from blood, taken in a trial of the OX40 agonist ivuxolimab. In DNA, the CDR3 is TGCGCCAGCAGCTCGGAGGGGGTTTCGAAGGGCTCTGGGGCCAACGTCCTGACTTTC. Its protein product is CASSSEGVSKGSGANVLTF. Full variable domain (rest looked up from reference TRBV5-1 and TRBJ2-6): KAGVTQTPRYLIKTRGQQVTLSCSPISGHRSVSWYQQTPGQGLQFLFEYFSETQRNKGNFPGRFSGRQFSNSRSEMNVSTLELGDSALYLCASSSEGVSKGSGANVLTFGAGSRLTVL.